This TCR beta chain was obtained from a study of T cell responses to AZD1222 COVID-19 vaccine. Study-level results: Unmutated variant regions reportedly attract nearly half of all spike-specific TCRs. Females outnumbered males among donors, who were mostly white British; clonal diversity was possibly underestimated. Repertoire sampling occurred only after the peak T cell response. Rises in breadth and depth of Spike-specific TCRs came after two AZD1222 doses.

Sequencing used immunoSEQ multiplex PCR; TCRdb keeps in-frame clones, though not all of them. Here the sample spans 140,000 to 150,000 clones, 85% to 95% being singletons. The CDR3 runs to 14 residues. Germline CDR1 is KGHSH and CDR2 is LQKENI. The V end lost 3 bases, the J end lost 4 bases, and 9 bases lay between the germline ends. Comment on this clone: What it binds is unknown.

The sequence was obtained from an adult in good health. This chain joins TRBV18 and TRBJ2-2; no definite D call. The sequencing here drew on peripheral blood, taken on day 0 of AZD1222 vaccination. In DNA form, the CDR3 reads TGTGCCAGCTCACCTGGGCAGTTCACCGGGGAGCTGTTTTTT. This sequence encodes CASSPGQFTGELFF.